These 9 T cell receptor beta chains were sequenced from one sample in a study of neurological immune-mediated disorders. TCRdb processed the 5' RACE reads anew with MiXCR; each CDR3 protein has one entry. Of about 66,000 distinct CDR3 sequences listed, about 4.9% are singletons. The sample consisted of PBMCs. Every receptor here comes from a man under 40 with multiple sclerosis.

The sample holds many counts of this clonotype. This chain links TRBV5-1 with TRBJ2-5; D is unresolved. V was trimmed by 5 bases and J by 1 base, leaving 12 bases between them. Germline V gives CDR1 SGHRS, CDR2 YFSETQ. The CDR3 runs 14 residues. The CDR3 nucleotides are TGCGCCAGCAGTTCAGACGACGGCCAAGAGACCCAGTACTTC. Its translation: CASSSDDGQETQYF.

J is TRBJ2-7 and V is TRBV20-1; 8 bases map to TRBD2. This CDR3 has 15 residues. Germline-derived CDR1 and CDR2 are DFQATT and SNEGSKA (reference sequence). With 0 bases clipped from V and 3 bases from J, the junction kept 7 bases outside the gene matches. CDR3 amino acids: CSARDSTSGRYEQYF. In nucleotides, the CDR3 is TGCAGTGCTAGAGATTCAACTAGCGGACGCTACGAGCAGTACTTC.

This clonotype appeared many times. This CDR3 reads CSARRSPSTDTQYF. In DNA, the CDR3 is TGCAGTGCTAGGCGGTCACCTAGCACAGATACGCAGTATTTT. The chain combines TRBV20-1 with TRBJ2-3; D gene ambiguous. CDR3 length: 14 residues. V lost 3 bases and J lost 0, with 10 bases in between. Germline CDR1 DFQATT, CDR2 SNEGSKA (reference sequence).

Ten or more counts support this clonotype. The chain combines TRBV30 with TRBJ2-3; D gene ambiguous. V was trimmed by 0 bases and J by 0 bases, leaving 4 bases between them. CDR1 and CDR2 from the germline V gene are GTSNPN and SVGIG (reference sequence). CDR3 length: 13 amino acids. The CDR3 sequence is CAWSVLSTDTQYF. DNA for the CDR3: TGTGCCTGGAGTGTCTTGAGCACAGATACGCAGTATTTT.

This clonotype has a count of ten or more. The chain is built from TRBV7-8 and TRBJ2-1; 8 positions agree with TRBD2. The J segment lost 4 bases and the V segment lost 1 base, leaving 3 bases of the junction unmatched. Germline-derived CDR1 and CDR2 are SGHVS and FQNEAQ. The CDR3 is made up of 15 amino acids. CDR3 nucleotides: TGTGCCAGCAGCTTAGTCGGGGGGGCTTACAATGAGCAGTTCTTC. Translated: CASSLVGGAYNEQFF.

This clonotype appeared many times. The chain is built from TRBV29-1 and TRBJ1-1, with a possible D match to TRBD1 (6 bases). Trimming left V 1 base short and J 5 bases short, with 20 bases between. The CDR3 totals 16 residues. CDR1 SQVTM and CDR2 ANQGSEA come from the germline V gene. The CDR3 here is CSVEVGQSIAGTEAFF. The CDR3 DNA reads TGCAGCGTTGAAGTAGGACAGTCCATAGCTGGGACTGAAGCTTTCTTT.

This clonotype was detected many times. The chain joins TRBV7-6 to TRBJ2-2; a possible D gene is TRBD2 (5 bases). In germline, CDR1 is SGHVS, CDR2 FNYEAQ. The CDR3 length is 13 residues. Trimming shortened V by 5 bases and J by 8 bases, and 12 bases separated the two germline ends. CDR3 nucleotide sequence: TGTGCCAGCAGCCCAGATGCGGGTGGGGAGCTGTTTTTT. It is translated as CASSPDAGGELFF.

This clonotype has a count of ten or more. This rearrangement joins TRBV15 to TRBJ1-5, with D uncertain. Germline V gene data show CDR1 as LNHNV and CDR2 as YYDKDF (reference sequence). This CDR3 has 15 amino acids. The V end lost 0 bases, the J end lost 6 bases, and 12 bases lay between the germline ends. DNA for the CDR3: TGTGCCACCAGCAGAGATGGAGGGATGGGTCAGCCCCAGCATTTT. It translates to CATSRDGGMGQPQHF.

This clonotype was observed a few times. The chain employs TRBV20-1 and TRBJ1-1; weak D call: TRBD1 (6 bases). This CDR3 spans 13 amino acids. Germline V CDR1 and CDR2: DFQATT, SNEGSKA (reference sequence). With 6 bases removed from V and 1 base from J, the gap between germline ends came to 12 bases. The CDR3 DNA reads as TGCAGTGCCGGGGGACAAACGAACACTGAAGCTTTCTTT. Translated: CSAGGQTNTEAFF.